This TCR beta chain was captured by sequencing in a study of identical twins (dated by TCRdb to between 2015 and 2016). Study-wide context: TCR alpha and beta repertoires from monozygotic twins, unrelated adults of various ages and cord blood were deep-sequenced to test whether fetal clonotypes persist. To rule out contamination, replicate twin experiments were performed at different times with different library preparation protocols. What the authors observed across the whole study: Recombination models systematically underestimated out-of-frame TCR alpha sharing in monozygotic twins but agreed with sharing between unrelated individuals. Compared with coincidental sharing between unrelated individuals, out-of-frame TCR alpha sequences shared between twins showed an excess of sequences with low generation probability. A weaker excess of twin sharing was found in beta out-of-frame sequences because the signal-to-noise ratio was lowered by fewer shared sequences. Invariant T cells such as MAIT and iNKT could partly confound zero-insertion analyses, although diverse VJ usage argued against such confounding for most clonotypes. Because the same donors could not be followed over many years, conclusions were based on cross-sectional statistical analysis. Fewer insertions were carried by abundant cord blood beta clonotypes, a similar but weaker trend appeared in young adult naive repertoires, and no such trend appeared in memory repertoires.

The germline V gene (reference sequence) provides CDR1 LGHDT and CDR2 YNNKEL. From cysteine to phenylalanine, the CDR3 is 14 amino acids long. The DNA shown is the 42-base CDR3, in frame from base 1. V ends up 6 bases short and J 1 base short, with an unmatched junction base count of 6. The sample holds a few counts of this clonotype. Its recognized antigen is unknown. Base qualities are not recorded, but no much larger clone differs from it by a single base. The library was produced with 5' RACE. The sequencer was an Illumina HiSeq 2000. A universal primer binding site was introduced by template switching, and a unique molecular identifier was present in the final cDNA, enabling accurate counting of TCR cDNA molecules. Specific primers in the conserved constant-segment region were used to synthesize first-strand cDNA for TCR alpha and beta chains. Each cDNA library was double barcoded, with a SMART-Mk sample barcode plus Illumina barcodes, to control for contamination. TruSeq adapter sequences along with Illumina sample barcodes were introduced in two successive PCR steps. The TCR alpha and beta cDNA libraries were sequenced on the Illumina HiSeq platform using custom primers. In the source study's methods: Raw reads were processed with MiGEC to extract unique molecular identifiers, and MiXCR was used to determine CDR3 positions. Recombination models were inferred per individual with the repgenHMM and IGoR tools using an EM algorithm. The tcR package in R was used for shared clonotype analysis, with sharing normalized by the product of cloneset sizes. To study raw recombination without the effects of thymic and clonal selection, out-of-frame nonproductive sequences were analyzed. TCRdb reanalyzed the raw reads on its own, using fastp at Q25 for trimming and MiXCR for clone calling, and kept in-frame beta chains. Every entry covers one CDR3 protein and lists the most common genes and DNA from its rows. The authors' filters were not applied to this entry. The sample table contains roughly 280,000 distinct CDR3 sequences; only one count was recorded for roughly 9% of them. About 7.1% of the sample lies in the top ten.

Every donor in the study was a healthy Caucasian. Three pairs of female monozygotic twins, all aged roughly 18 to 29 years, were included in the twin cohort. Positive isolation kits from Invitrogen were used to isolate the CD4+ and CD8+ T cell populations. These same data were also listed under a study on yellow fever vaccine responses in identical twins. As noted in the second study: The authors reported that the T cell response to vaccination in identical twins appeared partly convergent and partly personalized. Focusing on identical twins, the study followed the T cell clones that responded to the vaccine, and did so with precision.

The rearrangement joined TRBV3-1 to TRBJ2-7, and 7 junction bases match TRBD1. The specimen sequenced was CD8+ T cells sorted from blood. The TCR was taken from a woman under 30 in good health. The CDR3 region has the sequence CASSQTGFSYEQYF. In nucleotides, the sequence is TGTGCCAGCAGTCAGACAGGGTTTTCCTACGAGCAGTACTTC.